This T cell receptor (beta chain) was documented in a study of Ad26.COV2.S vaccination and SARS-CoV-2 variants. Across the whole study: By the intramuscular route, Ad26.COV2.S was given once, or twice 56 days apart. Study-wide findings and caveats: People given the vaccine had a wider spike-specific TCR breadth than placebo recipients did. Reported post-vaccination CD8+ and CD4+ T cell responses to spike showed substantial breadth.

On this clone itself: Its specificity is not known.

Germline V lookup: CDR1 MDHEN, CDR2 SYDVKM. The CDR3 consists of 14 residues. V was trimmed by 4 bases and J by 9 bases, leaving 18 bases between them. TCRdb keeps only in-frame clones here, not all; method: immunoSEQ multiplex PCR. Of 400,000 to 500,000 clones in the sample, approximately 88% were seen once. Noted treatment: over 15 received Ad26.COV2.S at low or high dose, single or two shots; roughly 5 received placebo; per-sample allocation not given. The samples were gathered on day 63 after the first injection of vaccine or placebo. This vaccine is an Ad26 vector that expresses the Wuhan-strain SARS-CoV-2 spike.

The origin of this receptor is a person between 18 and 65 years old who received the Ad26.COV2.S COVID-19 vaccine or a placebo. This material consisted of peripheral blood, taken in a trial of Ad26.COV2.S vaccine versus placebo. The gene calls are TRBV28 and TRBJ1-2; D unresolved. CDR3 DNA sequence: TGTGCCAGCAGTTCCGGACTCCCGGTACGGAGCTACACCTTC. Residues: CASSSGLPVRSYTF.